This T cell receptor (beta chain) was obtained from a study of monozygotic twins with inflammatory bowel disease. Study-wide results and caveats: The inverse Simpson measure of TCRbeta diversity was lower in IBD patients than in healthy co-twins.

Blood (about 2.5 ml) was collected from every donor individually. The germline gives CDR1 SGHRS, CDR2 YFSETQ. This CDR3 contains 13 residues. As regards this clonotype: No antigen is known for it.

Eight reactions per sample, run separately, yielded cDNA. Template switching added UMIs carrying a 6-nucleotide sample barcode. TCRdb processed the 5' RACE reads again and assigns one entry to each CDR3 protein, with no DNA. This sample's table has under 200,000 distinct CDR3 sequences. This TCR came from a human donor with ulcerative colitis or Crohn's disease, or a healthy co-twin of an affected twin (not recorded which). The rearrangement links TRBV5-1 to TRBJ2-7. Sequencing was carried out using blood. The CDR3 reads CASTYVGSSEQYF.